This passage covers 28 T cell receptor beta chains from one sample sequenced in a study of shared clonotypes between healthy human individuals. Assay used: immunoSEQ multiplex PCR; TCRdb lists only in-frame clones, some missing. The sample shows some 680,000 clones, around four fifths of them seen only once. Material for sequencing was memory CD4+ T cells sorted from blood. Subset here: CD45RA-negative fraction. Receptor source: a woman in her twenties or thirties in good health.

The chain couples TRBV15 to TRBJ2-5; 13 bases map to TRBD2. J gave up 2 bases and V 5 bases, and 2 bases lay outside the gene matches. Germline V gene data show CDR1 as LNHNV and CDR2 as YYDKDF (reference sequence). This CDR3 has 15 amino acids. The CDR3 sequence is CATSRGLAGQETQYF. The CDR3 region has the DNA TGTGCCACCAGCCGGGGACTAGCGGGACAAGAGACCCAGTACTTC.

This rearrangement joins TRBV2 to TRBJ2-1, with 8 positions matching TRBD2. Germline CDR1 reads SNHLY; CDR2 reads FYNNEI. V lost 11 bases and J lost 3; bases outside the gene matches: 9. This CDR3 region has 14 residues. The CDR3 coding sequence is TGTGCCTTCAGCGGGGGACGAGTCTACAATGAGCAGTTCTTC. Protein sequence: CAFSGGRVYNEQFF.

This clone appeared many times. In nucleotides, the CDR3 is TGCAGCGTTGTACAGACAACCTCAGATACGCAGTATTTT. Encoded protein: CSVVQTTSDTQYF. The chain is built from TRBV29-1 and TRBJ2-3; D ambiguous. The germline gives CDR1 SQVTM, CDR2 ANQGSEA. Trimming left V 4 bases short and J 4 bases short, with 12 bases between. This CDR3 is built from 13 residues.

The gene calls are TRBV2 and TRBJ2-1; no firm D call. With 7 bases removed from V and 8 bases from J, the gap between germline ends came to 12 bases. The CDR3 loop spans 12 amino acids. The germline V gene encodes CDR1 SNHLY and CDR2 FYNNEI. This CDR3 is CASTSNLYEQFF. The CDR3, as DNA: TGTGCCAGCACTTCCAATCTATATGAGCAGTTCTTC.

This clone was seen only once. The V gene is TRBV7-2, the J gene TRBJ1-1; 9 bases match TRBD1. Germline values: CDR1 SGHTA, CDR2 FQGNSA. V was clipped by 4 bases and J by 0 bases; unmatched bases: 6. This CDR3 spans 16 amino acids. This CDR3 is CASSSGTGLMNTEAFF. For the CDR3, the DNA is TGTGCCAGCAGCTCCGGGACAGGGTTGATGAACACTGAAGCTTTCTTT.

This clone was counted between two and nine times. The chain recombines TRBV19 with TRBJ1-2; D is unclear. The germline gives CDR1 LNHDA, CDR2 SQIVND (reference sequence). CDR3 length: 15 amino acids. V lost 7 bases and J 0 bases, leaving 15 bases between the germline ends. The CDR3 here is CASTPDPGANYGYTF. CDR3 DNA: TGTGCCAGTACCCCCGACCCCGGAGCTAACTATGGCTACACCTTC.

This clone was observed at least ten times. The rearrangement links TRBV11-3 to TRBJ2-1; D gene ambiguous. Germline CDR1 and CDR2: SGHNT and YENEEA. This CDR3 spans 15 amino acids. The germline V and J ends were trimmed by 1 base and 5 bases, with 12 bases remaining between them. The CDR3 is CASSLGPPRHNEQFF. CDR3 sequence (DNA): TGTGCCAGCAGCTTAGGACCCCCCAGACACAATGAGCAGTTCTTC.

This clone has just one count. The V and J genes are TRBV6-1 and TRBJ2-7, with a weak D call TRBD2 (6 bases). The CDR3 contains 13 residues. Germline-derived CDR1 and CDR2 are MNHNS and SASEGT. Trimming left V 6 bases short and J 4 bases short, with 13 bases between. This CDR3 is CASRRGLGYEQYF. The DNA of the CDR3 is TGTGCCAGCAGGCGGGGCCTGGGATACGAGCAGTACTTC.

The J gene is TRBJ2-5, the V gene TRBV4-1; D not resolved. Germline CDR1 reads MGHRA; CDR2 reads YSYEKL. This CDR3 has 14 amino acids. Deletions cut 1 base from V and 1 base from J, with 7 bases between. CDR3 protein: CASSQGPSQETQYF. The CDR3 bases are TGCGCCAGCAGCCAAGGACCTTCCCAAGAGACCCAGTACTTC.

A few counts support this clone. CDR3 residues: CASSEATGIYGYTF. The CDR3, as DNA: TGTGCCAGCAGTGAAGCGACAGGAATCTATGGCTACACCTTC. The chain joins TRBV6-1 to TRBJ1-2; the D gene is possibly TRBD1 (6 bases). The CDR3 contains 14 residues. Germline V gene data show CDR1 as MNHNS and CDR2 as SASEGT. V was pared by 0 bases and J by 4 bases, with 9 bases between.

DNA for the CDR3: TGCGCCAGCAGCTTGGGTTATCGGGGGACTAATGAAAAACTGTTTTTT. Its protein is CASSLGYRGTNEKLFF. The V call is TRBV5-1, the J call TRBJ1-4, with D possibly TRBD1 on 5 matching bases. The V end was cut by 0 bases, the J end by 2 bases, with 11 bases between. Germline V gives CDR1 SGHRS, CDR2 YFSETQ. This CDR3 has 16 amino acids. The full variable domain, in which reference TRBV5-1 and TRBJ1-4 provide the parts outside the CDR3, is KAGVTQTPRYLIKTRGQQVTLSCSPISGHRSVSWYQQTPGQGLQFLFEYFSETQRNKGNFPGRFSGRQFSNSRSEMNVSTLELGDSALYLCASSLGYRGTNEKLFFGSGTQLSVL.

The chain joins TRBV6-5 to TRBJ2-7, with 7 bases that match TRBD2. Germline V gives CDR1 MNHEY, CDR2 SVGAGI. V lost 6 bases and J lost 0; bases outside the gene matches: 8. The CDR3 is 15 residues long. CDR3: CASSPPGTNSYEQYF. The CDR3 DNA follows: TGTGCCAGCAGCCCGCCCGGGACTAACTCCTACGAGCAGTACTTC.

This clone was picked up one time. This likely reflects a read error, since a far larger clone is one base away. Written as DNA, the CDR3 is TGCAGTGCTATCTTCAATGAGCAGTTCTTC. It yields the protein CSAIFNEQFF. J is TRBJ2-1 and V is TRBV20-1; D is undetermined. The V end was cut by 4 bases, the J end by 6 bases, with 4 bases between. Germline V gene sequence: CDR1 DFQATT, CDR2 SNEGSKA (reference sequence). CDR3 length: 10 amino acids.

In nucleotides, the CDR3 is TGTGCCTGGAGTGTGGGGCTCCCCGGGAGTGGAAACACCATATATTTT. Translating gives CAWSVGLPGSGNTIYF. The chain combines TRBV30 with TRBJ1-3, with D perhaps matching TRBD1 (5 bases). V gave up 0 bases and J gave up 3 bases, with 15 bases separating them. Germline loops: CDR1 GTSNPN, CDR2 SVGIG (reference sequence). The CDR3 runs to 16 residues.

This sequence joins TRBV7-2 and TRBJ2-5, with 9 bases identical to TRBD2. V was pared by 0 bases and J by 2 bases, with 16 bases of the junction left unmatched. Germline CDR1 SGHTA, CDR2 FQGNSA. The CDR3 is 20 amino acids. The CDR3 nucleotides are TGTGCCAGCAGCTTAGCTGTTCCGGGGCTAGCGGGAAGCATACAAGAGACCCAGTACTTC. Its translation is CASSLAVPGLAGSIQETQYF.

The chain uses TRBV28 and TRBJ2-7; 7 nucleotides line up with TRBD2. Germline-derived CDR1 and CDR2 are MDHEN and SYDVKM. V gave up 8 bases and J gave up 6 bases; unmatched junction bases: 13. The CDR3 sequence is 14 residues long. The CDR3 region is CASRGGGSPVEQYF. In DNA form, the CDR3 reads TGTGCCAGCCGGGGAGGCGGGAGCCCCGTCGAGCAGTACTTC. The full variable domain, its missing parts supplied by reference TRBV28 and TRBJ2-7, is DVKVTQSSRYLVKRTGEKVFLECVQDMDHENMFWYRQDPGLGLRLIYFSYDVKMKEKGDIPEGYSVSREKKERFSLILESASTNQTSMYLCASRGGGSPVEQYFGPGTRLTVT.

The V and J genes are TRBV28 and TRBJ2-3; 9 bases match TRBD2. Germline lookup yields CDR1 MDHEN and CDR2 SYDVKM. The CDR3 is 17 residues long. The V and J ends lost 4 bases and 5 bases, in that order; junction bases with no gene match: 13. CDR3 in DNA: TGTGCCAGCAGTTCCCCAGACATAGCGGGAGCCGGAGATACGCAGTATTTT. It yields the protein CASSSPDIAGAGDTQYF. Using reference TRBV28 and TRBJ2-3 for the parts outside the CDR3, the full variable domain is DVKVTQSSRYLVKRTGEKVFLECVQDMDHENMFWYRQDPGLGLRLIYFSYDVKMKEKGDIPEGYSVSREKKERFSLILESASTNQTSMYLCASSSPDIAGAGDTQYFGPGTRLTVL.

V usage is TRBV7-2 and J usage is TRBJ1-1; no definite D call. Germline lookup yields CDR1 SGHTA and CDR2 FQGNSA. CDR3 length equals 13 residues. V was cut by 4 bases and J by 2 bases, with 8 bases left in between. The CDR3 DNA is TGTGCCAGCAGCTCCCAACCTAACACTGAAGCTTTCTTT. Translation gives CASSSQPNTEAFF.

Comments on this clone: Other DNA sequences within the sample encode an identical CDR3. This chain joins TRBV5-8 and TRBJ1-2; D is undetermined. Trimming stripped 0 bases from V and 0 bases from J, with 6 bases between. There are 14 residues in the CDR3. Germline CDR1 is SGHTS and CDR2 is YDEGEE. CDR3 protein: CASSLVSANYGYTF. DNA for the CDR3: TGTGCCAGCAGCTTGGTTTCAGCTAACTATGGCTACACCTTC.

The CDR3 DNA reads TGCGCCAGCAGCTTGGCCTCGACTAGCGGACAAAACATTCAGTACTTC. Translation: CASSLASTSGQNIQYF. J is TRBJ2-4 and V is TRBV5-1, with TRBD2 identical over 9 bases. CDR3 length: 16 amino acids. The J segment lost 5 bases and the V segment lost 0 bases, leaving 6 bases of the junction unmatched. From germline, CDR1 is SGHRS and CDR2 YFSETQ.

This chain links TRBV19 with TRBJ2-2; 10 bases are shared with TRBD2. This CDR3 is built from 17 residues. V trimming: 4 bases; J trimming: 5 bases; junction bases outside the gene matches: 10. The germline CDR1 and CDR2 sequences are LNHDA and SQIVND (reference sequence). The DNA of the CDR3 is TGTGCCAGTAGTAAGACCCTAGCGGGAGTCAGTACCGGGGAGCTGTTTTTT. The encoded protein is CASSKTLAGVSTGELFF.

This clone was seen a handful of times. This rearrangement joins TRBV19 to TRBJ2-3; possibly TRBD2 for D (5 bases). Trimming shortened V by 10 bases and J by 2 bases, and 16 bases separated the two germline ends. Germline V gives CDR1 LNHDA, CDR2 SQIVND (reference sequence). The CDR3 spans 14 residues. CDR3 loop: CATSRKGATDTQYF. For the CDR3, the DNA is TGTGCCACCTCACGGAAGGGAGCCACAGATACGCAGTATTTT.

The chain employs TRBV6-1 and TRBJ2-7; 10 nucleotides match TRBD2. Germline CDR1 and CDR2: MNHNS and SASEGT. V lost 7 bases and J lost 5; bases outside the gene matches: 8. The CDR3 spans 14 residues. This CDR3 reads CASTHASGSNEQYF. DNA of the CDR3: TGTGCCAGCACCCACGCTAGCGGGAGCAACGAGCAGTACTTC.

The V and J genes are TRBV7-9 and TRBJ2-5; TRBD2 aligns across 14 bases. Germline V gene lookup returns CDR1 SEHNR and CDR2 FQNEAQ (reference sequence). V gave up 2 bases and J gave up 5 bases; unmatched junction bases: 7. This CDR3 spans 17 amino acids. DNA for the CDR3: TGTGCCAGCAGCTTAAGAGGGACTAGCGGGAGAGGGGAGACCCAGTACTTC. As protein: CASSLRGTSGRGETQYF.

The J gene is TRBJ2-5, the V gene TRBV2; 9 positions agree with TRBD2. The CDR3 has 14 residues. CDR1 and CDR2 from the germline V gene are SNHLY and FYNNEI. With 7 bases clipped from V and 6 bases from J, the junction kept 9 bases outside the gene matches. CDR3 protein: CASKATSGYQTQYF. The CDR3 nucleotides are TGTGCCAGCAAAGCGACTAGCGGATACCAGACCCAGTACTTC.

This clone occurred a few times. The rearrangement joins TRBV18 to TRBJ1-5; no reliable D call. This CDR3 region has 17 residues. In germline, CDR1 is KGHSH, CDR2 LQKENI. Deletions cut 5 bases from V and 1 base from J, with 18 bases between. CDR3 coding DNA: TGTGCCAGCTCAACCACCGGTTCCCAGATGAGCAATCAGCCCCAGCATTTT. Encoded protein: CASSTTGSQMSNQPQHF. The full variable domain, with the rest looked up from reference TRBV18 and TRBJ1-5, is NAGVMQNPRHLVRRRGQEARLRCSPMKGHSHVYWYRQLPEEGLKFMVYLQKENIIDESGMPKERFSAEFPKEGPSILRIQQVVRGDSAAYFCASSTTGSQMSNQPQHFGDGTRLSIL.

The chain couples TRBV5-1 to TRBJ2-3, with unresolved D. Germline V gives CDR1 SGHRS, CDR2 YFSETQ. The CDR3 runs to 15 residues. V shed 3 bases and J shed 3 bases, with 14 bases lying between them. CDR3 sequence (DNA): TGCGCCAGCAGCTCCAGCCCGGGCAAAACAGATACGCAGTATTTT. This codes for CASSSSPGKTDTQYF.

Concerning this clone itself: Other DNA sequences in the same sample also yield this CDR3. The genes are TRBV7-2 and TRBJ2-7; 7 nucleotides agree with TRBD2. The CDR3 has 14 residues. Germline-derived CDR1 and CDR2 are SGHTA and FQGNSA. The V segment lost 5 bases and the J segment 0 bases; nucleotides outside the gene matches: 4. The CDR3, as DNA: TGTGCCAGCAGCAGCCAGCGGGACTCCTACGAGCAGTACTTC. Residues: CASSSQRDSYEQYF.